Each of the 22 T cell receptor beta chains below was sequenced from the same sample in a study of T cell repertoires in cytomegalovirus infection. MiXCR, run by TCRdb on the reads, gives a single entry per CDR3 protein. The sample yields about 530,000 distinct CDR3 sequences, 26% seen once. The sequenced sample consisted of PBMCs. The receptors originated from a human donor in good health (CMV status not recorded). Some clones in this sample may be carry-over from other donors' samples.

This clonotype occurred many times. The J gene is TRBJ2-7, the V gene TRBV7-2; 15 bases are a match to TRBD2. Trimming at V came to 1 base and at J to 7 bases, leaving 2 bases not matched to a gene. The CDR3 consists of 15 residues. The germline V gene has CDR1 SGHTA and CDR2 FQGNSA. The CDR3 nucleotides read TGTGCCAGCAGCTTAGGGACTAGCGGGAGGGGTGAGCAGTACTTC. Amino acid sequence: CASSLGTSGRGEQYF.

This clonotype has a count of ten or more. The rearrangement joins TRBV7-2 to TRBJ2-1, with TRBD2 matching over 11 bases. The CDR3 covers 15 residues. The J segment lost 9 bases and the V segment lost 5 bases, leaving 9 bases of the junction unmatched. Per the germline V gene, CDR1 is SGHTA and CDR2 is FQGNSA. The CDR3 here is CASSQGTSGSPEQFF. DNA of the CDR3: TGTGCCAGCAGCCAAGGGACTAGCGGTTCCCCTGAGCAGTTCTTC.

The genes are TRBV20-1 and TRBJ2-1, with TRBD2 matching over 11 bases. Per germline, CDR1 DFQATT and CDR2 SNEGSKA (reference sequence). The J segment lost 6 bases and the V segment lost 2 bases, leaving 6 bases of the junction unmatched. CDR3 length: 15 residues. For the CDR3, the DNA is TGCAGTGCTAGAAGTGGCACTAGCGGGAGCAATGAGCAGTTCTTC. This codes for CSARSGTSGSNEQFF.

This clonotype has at least ten counts. The CDR3 spells CASSSQGNYGYTF. The CDR3 bases are TGTGCCAGCAGCTCACAGGGGAACTATGGCTACACCTTC. The chain is built from TRBV7-2 and TRBJ1-2, with 7 nucleotides matching TRBD1. Germline CDR1 reads SGHTA; CDR2 reads FQGNSA. The CDR3 has 13 residues. Trimming at V came to 4 bases and at J to 2 bases, leaving 1 base not matched to a gene.

The V and J genes are TRBV7-2 and TRBJ1-2; D uncertain. The V and J ends lost 1 base and 8 bases respectively, with 8 bases between them. Per the germline V gene, CDR1 is SGHTA and CDR2 is FQGNSA. The CDR3 length is 12 residues. CDR3 residues: CASSLGDGGYTF. The CDR3 DNA sequence: TGTGCCAGCAGCTTAGGGGATGGCGGCTACACCTTC.

The sample holds a few counts of this clonotype. The rearrangement uses TRBV6-2 or TRBV6-3 and TRBJ2-3; TRBD2 matches at 8 bases. The CDR3 consists of 16 residues. Germline trimming cut 6 bases from V and 4 bases from J; bases unmatched to any gene: 12. Germline V gene data show CDR1 as MNHEY and CDR2 as SVGEGT. CDR3 amino acids: CASRLPIAGSADTQYF. The CDR3 DNA sequence: TGTGCCAGCAGATTGCCTATAGCGGGAAGTGCAGATACGCAGTATTTT.

This clonotype was counted a single time. With a much larger clone just one base away, this may be a read error. In nucleotides, the CDR3 is TGTGCCAGCAGCCCGGAACCTACTGGGGGACTAGCGGGAGTGGAAGGCTTC. Amino acids: CASSPEPTGGLAGVEGF. V is TRBV7-2 and J is TRBJ2-7, with 14 bases aligning to TRBD2. Germline V gene sequence: CDR1 SGHTA, CDR2 FQGNSA. The CDR3 is made up of 17 amino acids.

This clonotype was seen repeatedly, ten times or more. This chain uses TRBV7-9 with TRBJ1-2; D possibly corresponds to TRBD1 (5 bases). Germline values: CDR1 SEHNR, CDR2 FQNEAQ (reference sequence). This CDR3 has 13 amino acids. Trimming took 7 bases from V and 1 from J, leaving 10 bases between them. CDR3 region: CASNQGSNYGYTF. CDR3 coding DNA: TGTGCCAGCAATCAGGGCAGTAACTATGGCTACACCTTC.

This clonotype was picked up a small number of times. This chain joins TRBV6-2 or TRBV6-3 and TRBJ1-1; no definite D call. The CDR3 has 13 residues. CDR1 is MNHEY and CDR2 is SVGEGT in the germline V gene. V was trimmed by 6 bases and J by 6 bases, leaving 14 bases between them. The CDR3, as DNA: TGTGCCAGCAGCCGTCCATCGACCCCTGAAGCTTTCTTT. Residues: CASSRPSTPEAFF.

This clonotype was detected only a few times. The CDR3 DNA follows: TGTGCCAGCAGCAAAGGACCAACTAGCACAGATACGCAGTATTTT. It is translated as CASSKGPTSTDTQYF. The V call is TRBV5-6, the J call TRBJ2-3, with D uncertain. The V gene lost 4 bases and the J gene lost 0 bases, with 12 bases spanning the gap. The CDR3 covers 15 residues. The germline V gene encodes CDR1 SGHDT and CDR2 YYEEEE.

There are a few counts of this clonotype. The V call is TRBV5-6, the J call TRBJ2-3, with D tentatively TRBD1 (6 bases). The germline V and J ends were trimmed by 4 bases and 7 bases, with 10 bases remaining between them. The length of the CDR3 is 12 residues. Germline CDR1 and CDR2: SGHDT and YYEEEE. CDR3 amino acids: CASSTRGYTQYF. In DNA form, the CDR3 reads TGTGCCAGCAGCACCAGGGGTTATACGCAGTATTTT.

V and J are TRBV6-1 and TRBJ2-7, with 10 bases aligning to TRBD1. The CDR3 runs 16 residues. Germline CDR1 MNHNS, CDR2 SASEGT. The ends lost 8 bases at V and 1 base at J; junction bases unmatched: 11. Here the CDR3 DNA reads TGTGCCAGCCGTTCAACCCCGGGACAGGGGTCCTACGAGCAGTACTTC. The encoded protein is CASRSTPGQGSYEQYF.

The genes are TRBV7-9 and TRBJ2-3; no reliable D call. The V and J ends lost 5 bases and 2 bases respectively, with 5 bases between them. The CDR3 consists of 12 residues. Germline V CDR1 and CDR2: SEHNR, FQNEAQ (reference sequence). For the CDR3, the DNA is TGTGCCAGCAGCGTCGCCACAGATACGCAGTATTTT. Its translation: CASSVATDTQYF. Looking up the rest from reference TRBV7-9 and TRBJ2-3 gives the full variable domain: DTGVSQNPRHKITKRGQNVTFRCDPISEHNRLYWYRQTLGQGPEFLTYFQNEAQLEKSRLLSDRFSAERPKGSFSTLEIQRTEQGDSAMYLCASSVATDTQYFGPGTRLTVL.

This clonotype was counted only a few times. The chain uses TRBV7-2 and TRBJ2-1; TRBD2 agrees at 11 bases. This CDR3 region has 16 residues. Per germline, CDR1 SGHTA and CDR2 FQGNSA. With V trimmed by 1 base and J by 8 bases, 7 bases remained unmatched. The CDR3 protein is CASSLGLAGGHDEQFF. CDR3 sequence (DNA): TGTGCCAGCAGCTTAGGGTTAGCGGGAGGGCACGATGAGCAGTTCTTC.

CDR3 nucleotides: TGTGCCAGCAGTTACAGTACTCGGGTTGGCTACACCTTC. Amino acids: CASSYSTRVGYTF. This chain links TRBV6-2 or TRBV6-3 with TRBJ1-2; no definite D call. Per germline, CDR1 MNHEY and CDR2 SVGEGT. The CDR3 runs to 13 residues. Between the trimmed V and J ends, which lost 2 bases and 7 bases, there was a span of 11 bases.

This clonotype showed up just a few times. This sequence joins TRBV12-3 or TRBV12-4 and TRBJ2-5, with D perhaps TRBD2 (5 bases). Between the trimmed V and J ends, which lost 1 base and 2 bases, there was a span of 11 bases. The CDR3 has 15 amino acids. The chain's CDR3 is CASSLGGRRQETQYF. CDR3 sequence (DNA): TGTGCCAGCAGTTTAGGAGGGAGAAGGCAAGAGACCCAGTACTTC.

This clonotype was counted between two and nine times. V and J are TRBV27 and TRBJ2-2, with D unclear. Trimming removed 0 bases at V and 6 bases at J, with 14 bases between. The V gene's germline CDR1 is MNHEY and CDR2 SMNVEV (reference sequence). The CDR3 has 16 amino acids. The CDR3 nucleotides are TGTGCCAGCAGTTTATCCGGCCGCGAGTTGGCCGGGGAGCTGTTTTTT. It is translated as CASSLSGRELAGELFF.

This clonotype was recorded once. Its ends do not fully match the called genes, so a read error is possible. V and J are TRBV2 and TRBJ1-3, with a tentative D call TRBD1 (5 bases). From germline, CDR1 is SNHLY and CDR2 FYNNEI. The CDR3 length is 11 residues. The CDR3 coding sequence is TGTGCCAGCAGGCTGGGACCACAGGCGACTTTT. Its translation: CASRLGPQATF.

The J gene is TRBJ2-1, the V gene TRBV30; 7 bases match TRBD1. CDR3 length: 14 residues. Germline V lookup: CDR1 GTSNPN, CDR2 SVGIG (reference sequence). Trimming at V came to 3 bases and at J to 0 bases, leaving 2 bases not matched to a gene. The CDR3 region has the DNA TGTGCCTGGAGGGGGACAGTCTCCTACAATGAGCAGTTCTTC. Residues: CAWRGTVSYNEQFF.

This clonotype was seen a handful of times. The rearrangement links TRBV7-9 to TRBJ1-1; D may be TRBD1 (6 bases). Per the germline V gene, CDR1 is SEHNR and CDR2 is FQNEAQ (reference sequence). The CDR3 runs to 14 residues. Deletions cut 6 bases from V and 1 base from J, with 12 bases between. DNA for the CDR3: TGTGCCAGCAGTCGCTCGACAGGGAACACTGAAGCTTTCTTT. This translates into CASSRSTGNTEAFF.

This clonotype was counted at least ten times. The gene calls are TRBV7-2 and TRBJ2-5; 7 bases align to TRBD2. V lost 1 base, J lost 7 bases, and 6 bases stayed unmatched. There are 14 residues in the CDR3. Germline lookup yields CDR1 SGHTA and CDR2 FQGNSA. CDR3 region: CASSLVPREGTQYF. The CDR3 DNA is TGTGCCAGCAGCTTAGTGCCCAGGGAGGGGACCCAGTACTTC.

V gene TRBV19 combines with J gene TRBJ2-1, with 9 bases lining up with TRBD2. Germline-derived CDR1 and CDR2 are LNHDA and SQIVND (reference sequence). V dropped 6 bases and J dropped 8; count of bases not matched to a gene: 8. The CDR3 extends over 14 amino acids. In nucleotides, the CDR3 is TGTGCCAGTAGACCAGGGACTAGCAGGTATGAGCAGTTCTTC. Translating gives CASRPGTSRYEQFF.